This T cell receptor (beta chain) was sequenced during a study of T cell responses to AZD1222 COVID-19 vaccine. Findings and caveats of the study: At baseline, seropositivity was found in only a handful of AZD1222 recipients. Repertoire sampling happened only post peak T cell response.

In the case of this clone: No antigen is known for it.

Assay used: immunoSEQ multiplex PCR; TCRdb lists only in-frame clones, some missing. Of around 120,000 clones in the sample, roughly 90% were seen once. Germline CDR1 is SGHTA and CDR2 is FQGNSA. The V end was cut by 0 bases, the J end by 1 base, with 7 bases between. The CDR3 runs 15 residues. This clonotype originated in an adult in good health. Source: peripheral blood, taken on day 0 of AZD1222 vaccination. The chain recombines TRBV7-2 with TRBJ1-5; D not certain. CDR3 nucleotide sequence: TGTGCCAGCAGCTTAGCGGTAGGGAGCAATCAGCCCCAGCATTTT. Residues: CASSLAVGSNQPQHF.